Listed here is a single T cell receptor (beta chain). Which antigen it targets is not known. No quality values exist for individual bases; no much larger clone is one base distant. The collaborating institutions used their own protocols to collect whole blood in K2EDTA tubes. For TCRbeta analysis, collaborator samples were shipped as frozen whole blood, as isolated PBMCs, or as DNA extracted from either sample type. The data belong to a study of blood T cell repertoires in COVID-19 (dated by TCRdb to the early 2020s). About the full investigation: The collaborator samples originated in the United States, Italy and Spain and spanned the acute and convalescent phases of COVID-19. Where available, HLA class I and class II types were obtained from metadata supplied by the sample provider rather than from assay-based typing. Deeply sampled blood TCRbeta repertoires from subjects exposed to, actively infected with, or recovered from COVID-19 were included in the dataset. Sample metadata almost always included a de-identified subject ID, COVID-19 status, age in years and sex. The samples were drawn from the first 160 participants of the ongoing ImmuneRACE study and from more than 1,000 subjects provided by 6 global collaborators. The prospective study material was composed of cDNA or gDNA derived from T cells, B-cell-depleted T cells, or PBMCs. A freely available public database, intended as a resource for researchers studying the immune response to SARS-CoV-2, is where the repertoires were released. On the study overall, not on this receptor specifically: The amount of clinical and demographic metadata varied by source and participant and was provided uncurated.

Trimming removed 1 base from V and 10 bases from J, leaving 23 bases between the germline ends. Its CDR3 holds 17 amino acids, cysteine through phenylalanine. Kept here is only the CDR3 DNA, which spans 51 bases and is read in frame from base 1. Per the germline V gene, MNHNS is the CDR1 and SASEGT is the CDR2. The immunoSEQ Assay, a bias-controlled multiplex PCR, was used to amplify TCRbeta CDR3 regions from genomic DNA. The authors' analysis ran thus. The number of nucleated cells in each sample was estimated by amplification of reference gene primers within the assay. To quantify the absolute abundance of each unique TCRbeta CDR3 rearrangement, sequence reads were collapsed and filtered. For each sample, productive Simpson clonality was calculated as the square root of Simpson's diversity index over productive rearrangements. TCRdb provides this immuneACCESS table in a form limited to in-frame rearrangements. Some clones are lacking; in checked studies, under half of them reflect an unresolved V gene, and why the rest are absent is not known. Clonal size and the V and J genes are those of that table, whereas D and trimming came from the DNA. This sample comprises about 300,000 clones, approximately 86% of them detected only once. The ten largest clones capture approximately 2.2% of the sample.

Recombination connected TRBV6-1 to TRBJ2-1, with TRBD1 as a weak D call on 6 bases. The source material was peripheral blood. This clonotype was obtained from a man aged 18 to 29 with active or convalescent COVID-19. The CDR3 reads CASSEDRGRGTAGEQFF. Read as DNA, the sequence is TGTGCCAGCAGTGAAGACCGAGGCAGGGGCACCGCTGGGGAGCAGTTCTTC.